Only one count was recorded for the clone carrying this T cell receptor (beta chain). The antigen is undetermined. This entry is derived from a study of shared clonotypes between healthy human individuals. Germline V CDR1 and CDR2: ENHRY, SYGVKD. The CDR3 spans 12 residues. Libraries were prepared by immunoSEQ multiplex PCR; TCRdb keeps only in-frame clonotypes and omits some of them. The top ten clones hold under 2% of a sample with around 1.9 million clones, 93% of them seen once. CD45RO-negative CD8 cells positively selected for CCR7 made up the naive population, which excluded terminally differentiated effector memory CD45RA+ cells. Study results and caveats: All-four-donor shared clonotypes had higher generation probabilities than non-shared clonotypes did. Sharing across several donors was seen in 4.5% to 6.5% of naive CD4 clonotypes.

V and J are TRBV10-3 and TRBJ2-5; no reliable D call. Near its end, the DNA agrees better with TRBJ2-7, so the J call may be wrong. The receptor's source is a young man in good health. Some clones in this sample may be carry-over from other donors' samples. Sample: naive CD8+ T cells from PBMCs. The CDR3 reads CAISGTFYEQYF. The CDR3 DNA is TGTGCCATCAGTGGGACCTTTTACGAGCAGTACTTC.